The clone carrying this TCR beta chain was counted only a few times. No antigen is known for it. This sample is drawn from a study of beta chain features in type 1 diabetes. Study results and caveats: Possibly, sequencing cDNA over-represented cells that had high TCR expression levels.

Expressed TCRB transcripts were sequenced after all isolated RNA was converted to cDNA. TCRdb keeps only in-frame clones here, not all; method: immunoSEQ multiplex PCR. The data contain about 270,000 clones, roughly an eighth of them singletons. Trimming stripped 4 bases from V and 0 bases from J, with 7 bases between. The CDR3 has 13 amino acids. Germline V gene lookup returns CDR1 SGDLS and CDR2 YYNGEE. This TCR came from a woman aged 35 to 49 in good health. The sample consisted of naive CD4+ T cells from blood. The chain links TRBV9 to TRBJ1-1; D not resolved. The CDR3, as DNA: TGTGCCAGCAGCCTATGGTTGAACACTGAAGCTTTCTTT. Translating gives CASSLWLNTEAFF.